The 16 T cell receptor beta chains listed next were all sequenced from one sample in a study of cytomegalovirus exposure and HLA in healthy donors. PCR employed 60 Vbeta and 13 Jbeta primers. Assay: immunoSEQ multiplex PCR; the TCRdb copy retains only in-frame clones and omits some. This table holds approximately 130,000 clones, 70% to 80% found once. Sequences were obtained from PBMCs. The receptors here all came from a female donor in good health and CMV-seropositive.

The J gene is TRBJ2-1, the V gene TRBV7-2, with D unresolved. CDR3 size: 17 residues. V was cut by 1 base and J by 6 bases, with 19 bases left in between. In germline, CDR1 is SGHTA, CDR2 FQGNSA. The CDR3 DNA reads TGTGCCAGCAGCTTAGGATCGGGTTTGAGCGCACTCAATGAGCAGTTCTTC. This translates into CASSLGSGLSALNEQFF.

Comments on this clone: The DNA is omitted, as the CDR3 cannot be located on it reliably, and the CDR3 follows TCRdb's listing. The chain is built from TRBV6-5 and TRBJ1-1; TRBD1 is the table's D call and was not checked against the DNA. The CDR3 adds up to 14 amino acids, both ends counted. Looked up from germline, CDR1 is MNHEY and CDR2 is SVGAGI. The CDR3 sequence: CASSSSDRNTEAFF.

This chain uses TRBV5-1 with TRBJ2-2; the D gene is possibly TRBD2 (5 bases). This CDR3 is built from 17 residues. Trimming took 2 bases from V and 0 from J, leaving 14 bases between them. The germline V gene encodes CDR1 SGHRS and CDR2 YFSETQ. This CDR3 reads CASSLSSWGANTGELFF. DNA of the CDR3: TGCGCCAGCAGCTTATCCTCCTGGGGAGCGAACACCGGGGAGCTGTTTTTT.

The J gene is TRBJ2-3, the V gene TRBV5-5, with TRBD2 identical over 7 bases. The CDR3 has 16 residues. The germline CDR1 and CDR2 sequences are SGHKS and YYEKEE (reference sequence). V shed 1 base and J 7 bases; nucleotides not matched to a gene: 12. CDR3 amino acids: CASSLRGGTNLNTQYF. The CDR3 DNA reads TGTGCCAGCAGCTTGAGAGGCGGGACTAACCTCAATACGCAGTATTTT.

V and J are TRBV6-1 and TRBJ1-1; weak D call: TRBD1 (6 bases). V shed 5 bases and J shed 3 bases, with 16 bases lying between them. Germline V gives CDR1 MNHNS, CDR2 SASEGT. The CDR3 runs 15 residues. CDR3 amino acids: CASSNRAAGDTEAFF. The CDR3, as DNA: TGTGCCAGCAGTAACAGGGCCGCGGGGGACACTGAAGCTTTCTTT.

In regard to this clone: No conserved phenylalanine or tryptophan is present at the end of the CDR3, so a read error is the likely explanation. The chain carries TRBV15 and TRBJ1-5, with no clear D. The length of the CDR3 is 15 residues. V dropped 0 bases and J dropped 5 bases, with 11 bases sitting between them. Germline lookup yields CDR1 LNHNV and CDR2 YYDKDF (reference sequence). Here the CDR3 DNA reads TGTGCCACCAGCAGAGAACGTTACAGCTATCAGCCCCAGCATTTG. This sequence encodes CATSRERYSYQPQHL.

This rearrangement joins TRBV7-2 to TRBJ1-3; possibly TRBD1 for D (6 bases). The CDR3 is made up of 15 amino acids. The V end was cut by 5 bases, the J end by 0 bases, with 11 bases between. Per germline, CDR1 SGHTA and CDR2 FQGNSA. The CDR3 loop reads CASSVRGGSGNTIYF. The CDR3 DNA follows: TGTGCCAGCAGCGTAAGAGGGGGCTCTGGAAACACCATATATTTT.

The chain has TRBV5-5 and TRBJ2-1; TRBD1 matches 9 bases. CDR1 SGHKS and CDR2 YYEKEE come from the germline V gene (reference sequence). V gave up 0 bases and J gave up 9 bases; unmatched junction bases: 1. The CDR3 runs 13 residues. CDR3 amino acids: CASSLGDRVEQFF. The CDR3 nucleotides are TGTGCCAGCAGCTTGGGGGACAGGGTTGAGCAGTTCTTC.

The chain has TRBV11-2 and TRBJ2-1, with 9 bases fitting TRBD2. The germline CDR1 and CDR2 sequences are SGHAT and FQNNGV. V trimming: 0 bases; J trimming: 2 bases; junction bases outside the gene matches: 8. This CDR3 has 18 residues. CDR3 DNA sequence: TGTGCCAGCAGCTTAGACCCTAGCGGGGATCCCACCTACAATGAGCAGTTCTTC. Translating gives CASSLDPSGDPTYNEQFF.

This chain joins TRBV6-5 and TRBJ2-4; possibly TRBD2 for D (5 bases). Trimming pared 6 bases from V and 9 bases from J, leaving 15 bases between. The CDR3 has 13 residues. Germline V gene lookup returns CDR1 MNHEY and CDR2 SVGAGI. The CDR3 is CASRTDSGGIQYF. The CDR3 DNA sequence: TGTGCCAGCAGGACGGACTCCGGAGGCATTCAGTACTTC.

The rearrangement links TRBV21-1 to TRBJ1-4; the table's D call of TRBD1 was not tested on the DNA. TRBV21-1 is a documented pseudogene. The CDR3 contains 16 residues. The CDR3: CASSQGLGVTNEKLFF. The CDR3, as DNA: TGTGCCAGCAGCCAGGGCCTAGGAGTAACTAATGAAAAACTGTTTTTT.

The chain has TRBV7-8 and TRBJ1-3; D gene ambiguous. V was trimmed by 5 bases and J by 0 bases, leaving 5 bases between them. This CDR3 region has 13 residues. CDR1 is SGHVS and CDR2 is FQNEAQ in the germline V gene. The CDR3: CASSTASGNTIYF. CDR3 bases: TGTGCCAGCAGCACAGCCTCTGGAAACACCATATATTTT.

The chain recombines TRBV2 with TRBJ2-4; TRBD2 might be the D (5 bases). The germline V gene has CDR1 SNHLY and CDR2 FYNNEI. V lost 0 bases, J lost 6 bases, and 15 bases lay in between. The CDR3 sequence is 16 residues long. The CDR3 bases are TGTGCCAGCAGTGAAGCACCGGGGAGTGTTTCAAACATTCAGTACTTC. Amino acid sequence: CASSEAPGSVSNIQYF.

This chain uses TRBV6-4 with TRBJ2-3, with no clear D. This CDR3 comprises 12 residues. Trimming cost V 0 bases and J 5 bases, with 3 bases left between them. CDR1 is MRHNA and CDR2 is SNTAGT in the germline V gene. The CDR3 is CASSDSLDTQYF. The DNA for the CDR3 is TGTGCCAGCAGTGACTCTCTAGATACGCAGTATTTT.

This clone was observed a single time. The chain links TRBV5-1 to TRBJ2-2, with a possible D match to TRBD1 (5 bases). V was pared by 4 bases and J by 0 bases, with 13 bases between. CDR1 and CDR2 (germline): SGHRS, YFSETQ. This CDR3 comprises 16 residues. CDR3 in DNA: TGCGCCAGCAGCCCCCAGACAGCCACGAACACCGGGGAGCTGTTTTTT. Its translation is CASSPQTATNTGELFF. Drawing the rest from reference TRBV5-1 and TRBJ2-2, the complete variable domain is KAGVTQTPRYLIKTRGQQVTLSCSPISGHRSVSWYQQTPGQGLQFLFEYFSETQRNKGNFPGRFSGRQFSNSRSEMNVSTLELGDSALYLCASSPQTATNTGELFFGEGSRLTVL.

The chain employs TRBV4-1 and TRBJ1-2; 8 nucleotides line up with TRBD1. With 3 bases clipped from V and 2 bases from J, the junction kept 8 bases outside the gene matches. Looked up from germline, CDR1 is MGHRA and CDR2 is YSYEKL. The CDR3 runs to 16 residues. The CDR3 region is CASSHARDRMNYGYTF. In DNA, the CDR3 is TGCGCCAGCAGCCACGCTCGGGACAGGATGAACTATGGCTACACCTTC.